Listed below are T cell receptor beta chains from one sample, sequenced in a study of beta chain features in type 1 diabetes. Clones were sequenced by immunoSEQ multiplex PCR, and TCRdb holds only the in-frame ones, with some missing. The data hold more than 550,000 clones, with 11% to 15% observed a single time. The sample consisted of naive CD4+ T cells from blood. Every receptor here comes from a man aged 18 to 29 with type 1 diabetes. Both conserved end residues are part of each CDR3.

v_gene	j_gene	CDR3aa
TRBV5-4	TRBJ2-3	CASSLTLSSTDTQYF
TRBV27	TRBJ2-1	CASSQKSGGNSYNEQFF
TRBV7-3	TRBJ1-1	CASSSIQVMNTEAFF
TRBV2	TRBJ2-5	CASSSTSGSGETQYF
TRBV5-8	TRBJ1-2	CASPRDRAAYGYTF
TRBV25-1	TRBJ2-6	CASRDRVSGANVLTF
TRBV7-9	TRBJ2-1	CASSLTSGKDEQFF
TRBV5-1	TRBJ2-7	CASSLGPEGVYEQYF
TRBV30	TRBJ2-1	CAWSVYGGEVF
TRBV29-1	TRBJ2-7	CSVAQGETYEQYF
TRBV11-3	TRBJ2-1	CASSRGGYNEQFF
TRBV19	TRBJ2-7	CASSINQVSYEQYF
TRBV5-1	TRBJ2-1	CASSTGTSNNEQFF
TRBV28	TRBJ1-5	CASSAGTTLPHF
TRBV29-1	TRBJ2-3	CSVGQGADTQYF
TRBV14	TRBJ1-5	CASSRRGWNQPQHF
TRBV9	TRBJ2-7	CASSVGSLAPYEQYF
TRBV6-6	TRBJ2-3	CASSYPQGQGTDTQYF
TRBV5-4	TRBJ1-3	CASRALSGNTIYF
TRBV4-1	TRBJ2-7	CASSHEGQGASEQYF
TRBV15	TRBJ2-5	CATSRDRDRGETQYF
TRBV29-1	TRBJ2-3	CSSLDSSDTQYF
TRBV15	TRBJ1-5	CATSRDRGSNQPQHF
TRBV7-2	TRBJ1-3	CASSQDSRTYSGNTIYF
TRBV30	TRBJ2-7	CAWMIQGAGQYF
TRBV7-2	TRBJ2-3	CASSLTYSGTNTDTQYF
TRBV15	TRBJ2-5	CATSPRTGAQETQYF
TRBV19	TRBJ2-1	CASTGGPYNEQFF
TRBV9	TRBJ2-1	CASSTTPVGDEQFF
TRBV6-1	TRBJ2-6	CASPQGTGANVLTF
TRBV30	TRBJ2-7	CAWSLQPGYEQYF
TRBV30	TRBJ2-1	CAWTPGEGWNNEQFF
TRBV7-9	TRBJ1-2	CASSIRTDGYTF
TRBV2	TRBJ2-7	CASTRDSMVYEQYF
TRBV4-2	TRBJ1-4	CAIRKDATINEKLFF
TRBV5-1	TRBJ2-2	CASSLSWGTGELFF
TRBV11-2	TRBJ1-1	CASSFWDRDGNTEAFF
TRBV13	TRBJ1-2	CASSRPVQGGGYTF
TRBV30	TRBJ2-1	CAWSGGGGEQFF
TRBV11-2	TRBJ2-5	CASSLGLPGDQYF
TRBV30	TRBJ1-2	CAWSPIDRNYGYTF